The 29 T cell receptor beta chains listed next were all sequenced from one sample in a study of T-cell reconstitution after alpha-beta-depleted transplantation in children. The library targeted TCRbeta and was prepared with unique molecular identifiers. One entry per CDR3 protein results from TCRdb running MiXCR on the PCR reads. The sample shows around 960,000 distinct CDR3 sequences, about 29% of them seen only once. Specimen: PBMCs, mostly from graft donor cells, collected 360 days after TCRalphabeta/CD19-depleted stem cell transplant. The receptors were gathered from a boy younger than two who had a stem cell transplant for SCID, so the T cells may come from the graft donor.

V usage is TRBV3-1 and J usage is TRBJ1-5, with 8 bases identical to TRBD1. The germline V gene encodes CDR1 LGHDT and CDR2 YNNKEL (reference sequence). The CDR3 is made up of 13 amino acids. V lost 8 bases, J lost 2 bases, and 2 bases stayed unmatched. For the CDR3, the DNA is TGTGCCAGCCAACAGGGGGGCAATCAGCCCCAGCATTTT. Translated, it gives CASQQGGNQPQHF.

This chain links TRBV11-2 with TRBJ2-3, with TRBD2 identical over 8 bases. The CDR3 is made up of 14 amino acids. V shed 7 bases and J 2 bases; nucleotides not matched to a gene: 5. CDR1 is SGHAT and CDR2 is FQNNGV in the germline V gene. CDR3 nucleotide sequence: TGTGCCAGCACCCCGGGGGGGAACACAGATACGCAGTATTTT. As protein: CASTPGGNTDTQYF.

The chain has TRBV29-1 and TRBJ1-1; no clear D. V was shortened by 1 base and J by 3 bases, with 9 bases between the two germline ends. The CDR3 contains 13 residues. Germline lookup yields CDR1 SQVTM and CDR2 ANQGSEA. CDR3 protein: CSVEGRRDTEAFF. The CDR3 bases are TGCAGCGTTGAAGGCAGGAGGGACACTGAAGCTTTCTTT.

The rearrangement links TRBV6-5 to TRBJ1-6; the D is unclear. Per the germline V gene, CDR1 is MNHEY and CDR2 is SVGAGI. The CDR3 is made up of 13 amino acids. Trimming took off 6 bases at V and 8 bases at J, with 11 bases between the two ends. For the CDR3, the DNA is TGTGCCAGCAGGGGAGGGCGCGATTCACCCCTCCACTTT. Its protein is CASRGGRDSPLHF.

This clonotype was recorded a few times. This chain joins TRBV10-3 and TRBJ2-3, with D tentatively TRBD1 or TRBD2 (5 bases each). Germline V gene data show CDR1 as ENHRY and CDR2 as SYGVKD. The ends were cut back, 5 bases at V and 0 bases at J, with 12 bases in the middle. The CDR3 totals 15 residues. CDR3 DNA sequence: TGTGCCATCAGTCCCGGGACGGCTAGCACAGATACGCAGTATTTT. Amino acid sequence: CAISPGTASTDTQYF.

This clonotype has only a few counts. The chain combines TRBV12-3 or TRBV12-4 with TRBJ2-5; D gene uncertain. The CDR3 has 13 amino acids. Trimming pared 4 bases from V and 2 bases from J, leaving 8 bases between. The CDR3 nucleotides are TGTGCCAGCAGTTCCCGACAACAAGAGACCCAGTACTTC. Residues: CASSSRQQETQYF.

V usage is TRBV6-1 and J usage is TRBJ1-1; D not resolved. V was cut by 2 bases and J by 4 bases, with 14 bases left in between. The CDR3 runs 15 residues. Germline-derived CDR1 and CDR2 are MNHNS and SASEGT. The CDR3 loop reads CASSEWEGLSTEAFF. The CDR3 region has the DNA TGTGCCAGCAGTGAATGGGAGGGTTTGAGCACTGAAGCTTTCTTT.

This clonotype was observed a few times. The chain employs TRBV6-1 and TRBJ1-5; D is unclear. Deletions cut 5 bases from V and 2 bases from J, with 13 bases between. The CDR3 loop spans 15 amino acids. Germline V lookup: CDR1 MNHNS, CDR2 SASEGT. The CDR3 loop reads CASSIPGPGNQPQHF. CDR3 coding DNA: TGTGCCAGCAGTATTCCCGGGCCGGGCAATCAGCCCCAGCATTTT.

V is TRBV6-5 and J is TRBJ2-6; D ambiguous. CDR1 MNHEY and CDR2 SVGAGI come from the germline V gene. The CDR3 sequence is 14 residues long. V gave up 4 bases and J gave up 3 bases, with 7 bases separating them. CDR3 DNA sequence: TGTGCCAGCAGTTTCCGAGGTGGGGCCAACGTCCTGACTTTC. This sequence encodes CASSFRGGANVLTF.

The chain has TRBV29-1 and TRBJ1-1; maybe TRBD1 (5 bases). V gave up 6 bases and J gave up 1 base, with 9 bases separating them. CDR1 and CDR2 (germline): SQVTM, ANQGSEA. CDR3 length equals 12 residues. The CDR3 nucleotides read TGCAGCGTAGACCAGGGGAACACTGAAGCTTTCTTT. Translated, it gives CSVDQGNTEAFF.

The V and J genes are TRBV28 and TRBJ2-7; TRBD1 or TRBD2 may be the D gene (5 bases each). V shed 5 bases and J shed 1 base, with 18 bases lying between them. Germline V gives CDR1 MDHEN, CDR2 SYDVKM. The CDR3 has 16 residues. CDR3 coding DNA: TGTGCCAGCAGTCCCACCTGGGGGAAGGGGTCCTACGAGCAGTACTTC. Encoded protein: CASSPTWGKGSYEQYF.

This chain joins TRBV7-8 and TRBJ2-7; no firm D call. The V end was cut by 1 base, the J end by 3 bases, with 10 bases between. This CDR3 has 14 amino acids. Germline CDR1 and CDR2: SGHVS and FQNEAQ. Here the CDR3 DNA reads TGTGCCAGCAGCTTAGACCTCCCAGGCTACGAGCAGTACTTC. Protein product: CASSLDLPGYEQYF.

This clonotype has only a few counts. The chain is built from TRBV20-1 and TRBJ1-1, with TRBD1 as a possible D gene (5 bases). Germline CDR1 is DFQATT and CDR2 is SNEGSKA (reference sequence). The CDR3 sequence is 12 residues long. Between the trimmed V and J ends, which lost 3 bases and 11 bases, there was a span of 16 bases. The CDR3 DNA reads as TGCAGTGCTAGTGTCTTACAGGATGGGGCTTTCTTT. Translation gives CSASVLQDGAFF.

The J gene is TRBJ2-1, the V gene TRBV29-1, with D perhaps TRBD1 or TRBD2 (6 bases each). This CDR3 is built from 15 residues. CDR1 and CDR2 (germline): SQVTM, ANQGSEA. Trimming removed 4 bases at V and 4 bases at J, with 17 bases between. The CDR3 bases are TGCAGCGTTGCGAGGGGGTCGGGGGTTTACAATGAGCAGTTCTTC. Translating it yields CSVARGSGVYNEQFF.

The rearrangement links TRBV2 to TRBJ1-2; D unresolved. The CDR3 consists of 14 residues. Germline loops: CDR1 SNHLY, CDR2 FYNNEI. Trimming cost V 6 bases and J 0 bases, with 11 bases left between them. The CDR3, as DNA: TGTGCCAGCAGGACCTCTCGGGCTAACTATGGCTACACCTTC. Its translation is CASRTSRANYGYTF.

This clonotype has just a few counts. The chain uses TRBV4-1 and TRBJ2-1; the D is unclear. Germline values: CDR1 MGHRA, CDR2 YSYEKL. The CDR3 sequence is 13 residues long. Deletions cut 1 base from V and 6 bases from J, with 7 bases between. The CDR3 coding sequence is TGCGCCAGCAGCCAAGGTATCGGCAATGAGCAGTTCTTC. It codes for CASSQGIGNEQFF.

There are many counts of this clonotype. The chain links TRBV29-1 to TRBJ2-7; TRBD1 matches at 10 bases. Germline trimming cut 4 bases from V and 4 bases from J; bases unmatched to any gene: 7. CDR1 is SQVTM, CDR2 ANQGSEA, per germline. The CDR3 runs 14 residues. Here the CDR3 reads CSVAKGQGPYEQYF. In nucleotides, the CDR3 is TGCAGCGTTGCTAAGGGACAGGGGCCTTACGAGCAGTACTTC.

This clonotype occurred a few times. This chain connects TRBV7-9 to TRBJ1-1; possible D gene TRBD1, 5 bases. Trimming took off 7 bases at V and 1 base at J, with 10 bases between the two ends. Per the germline V gene, CDR1 is SEHNR and CDR2 is FQNEAQ (reference sequence). CDR3 length equals 13 residues. The CDR3 DNA follows: TGTGCCAGCATGCCAGGGCAGAACACTGAAGCTTTCTTT. Translated, it gives CASMPGQNTEAFF.

V usage is TRBV29-1 and J usage is TRBJ2-1; no definite D call. Trimming left V 6 bases short and J 9 bases short, with 12 bases between. Germline CDR1 is SQVTM and CDR2 is ANQGSEA. The CDR3 runs to 11 residues. The CDR3, as DNA: TGCAGCGTAGAGTCCCCAGCTGAGCAGTTCTTC. This translates into CSVESPAEQFF.

This clonotype was counted between two and nine times. The chain joins TRBV5-1 to TRBJ1-5; TRBD1 might be the D (6 bases). The V end lost 4 bases, the J end lost 6 bases, and 14 bases lay between the germline ends. CDR3 length equals 14 residues. The germline gives CDR1 SGHRS, CDR2 YFSETQ. The CDR3 is CASSPGGRGQPQHF. The CDR3 coding sequence is TGCGCCAGCAGCCCTGGTGGCAGGGGTCAGCCCCAGCATTTT.

This chain connects TRBV5-5 to TRBJ2-7; the D gene is possibly TRBD1 (6 bases). The ends were cut back, 0 bases at V and 1 base at J, with 14 bases in the middle. Germline values: CDR1 SGHKS, CDR2 YYEKEE (reference sequence). The CDR3 totals 16 residues. The CDR3 bases are TGTGCCAGCAGCTTGGGCTACCGGACAGAGTCCTACGAGCAGTACTTC. It codes for CASSLGYRTESYEQYF.

The gene calls are TRBV7-2 and TRBJ1-6, with 8 bases that match TRBD1. This CDR3 comprises 15 residues. The trim removed 2 bases at V and 4 bases at J, leaving 1 base unmatched. CDR1 is SGHTA, CDR2 FQGNSA, per germline. CDR3 loop: CASSLRTGYNSPLHF. CDR3 nucleotides: TGTGCCAGCAGCTTACGGACAGGGTATAATTCACCCCTCCACTTT.

This chain connects TRBV7-9 to TRBJ1-1; tentatively, D is TRBD1 (6 bases). CDR1 and CDR2 from the germline V gene are SEHNR and FQNEAQ (reference sequence). V dropped 0 bases and J dropped 5 bases, with 10 bases sitting between them. The CDR3 has 14 residues. DNA of the CDR3: TGTGCCAGCAGCTTAGCTAATAGGGGGACTGAAGCTTTCTTT. The encoded protein is CASSLANRGTEAFF.

This clonotype appeared a few times. V and J are TRBV12-3 or TRBV12-4 and TRBJ2-7, with TRBD1 matching over 7 bases. The CDR3 is made up of 15 amino acids. The V and J ends lost 2 bases and 2 bases, in that order; junction bases with no gene match: 6. The CDR3 reads CASSLRGGRTYEQYF. CDR3 nucleotides: TGTGCCAGCAGTTTAAGAGGGGGCAGGACCTACGAGCAGTACTTC.

This chain connects TRBV7-7 to TRBJ2-3; D not certain. Germline V CDR1 and CDR2: SSHAT, FNYEAQ (reference sequence). The CDR3 is 14 amino acids. Trimming cost V 2 bases and J 3 bases, with 9 bases left between them. The CDR3 sequence is CASSLSIKTDTQYF. As DNA, the CDR3 is TGTGCCAGCAGCTTAAGTATTAAGACAGATACGCAGTATTTT.

This clonotype has more than one count but fewer than ten. This chain joins TRBV7-8 and TRBJ1-5; possibly TRBD1 for D (5 bases). Looked up from germline, CDR1 is SGHVS and CDR2 is FQNEAQ. The V gene lost 2 bases and the J gene lost 2 bases, with 16 bases spanning the gap. The CDR3 consists of 17 residues. The CDR3 DNA sequence: TGTGCCAGCAGCTTACGGCGATCAGGGAGCGGCAATCAGCCCCAGCATTTT. It encodes CASSLRRSGSGNQPQHF.

The chain has TRBV16 and TRBJ1-5; D may be TRBD1 (5 bases). CDR3 length: 13 amino acids. Trimming removed 4 bases from V and 10 bases from J, with 14 bases in between. Germline V lookup: CDR1 KGHSY, CDR2 FQNENV. CDR3 sequence (DNA): TGTGCCAGCAGCCCTATGCAGGGTAGACCCCAGCATTTT. Its translation is CASSPMQGRPQHF.

CDR3 in DNA: TGCGCCAGCAGCTTGGAGCCAGGCACTAACTATGGCTACACCTTC. Its translation is CASSLEPGTNYGYTF. This chain connects TRBV5-1 to TRBJ1-2; D is uncertain. Germline V gene data show CDR1 as SGHRS and CDR2 as YFSETQ. V gave up 0 bases and J gave up 0 bases, with 9 bases separating them. This CDR3 contains 15 residues.

This clonotype was observed a handful of times. V usage is TRBV12-3 or TRBV12-4 and J usage is TRBJ2-1; 13 bases are shared with TRBD2. The CDR3 is 18 residues long. Trimming cost V 2 bases and J 10 bases; bases outside gene matches: 14. This CDR3 is CASSLFPTRTSGGSEQFF. The CDR3 region has the DNA TGTGCCAGCAGTTTATTCCCAACGCGGACTAGCGGGGGTTCGGAGCAGTTCTTC.